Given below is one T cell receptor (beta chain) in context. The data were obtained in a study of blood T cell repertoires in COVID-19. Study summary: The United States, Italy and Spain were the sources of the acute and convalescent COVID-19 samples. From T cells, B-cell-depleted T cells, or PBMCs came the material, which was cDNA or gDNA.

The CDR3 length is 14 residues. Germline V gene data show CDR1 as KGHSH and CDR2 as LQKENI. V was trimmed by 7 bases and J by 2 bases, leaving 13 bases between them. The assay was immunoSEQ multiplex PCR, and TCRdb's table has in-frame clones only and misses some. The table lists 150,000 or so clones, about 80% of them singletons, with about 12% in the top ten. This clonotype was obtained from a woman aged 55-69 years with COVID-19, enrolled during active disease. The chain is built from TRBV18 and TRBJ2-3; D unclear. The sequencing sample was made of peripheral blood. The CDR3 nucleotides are TGTGCCAGCTGTTTAGACTGCACCACAGATACGCAGTATTTT. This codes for CASCLDCTTDTQYF.